The 18 T cell receptor beta chains given below trace back to one sample, sequenced in a study of blood T cell repertoires in COVID-19 (dated by TCRdb to 2020 to 2021). Receptors were amplified or captured by the immunoSEQ multiplex PCR assay. As stored in TCRdb, this immuneACCESS dataset retains in-frame rearrangements with V and J assigned. A fraction of the clones does not appear; measured against another copy, unresolved V genes explain less than half of the discrepancy, and the remainder lacks a known reason. The sample has a few hundred thousand clones on record, roughly 87% of them singletons. Of the sample, approximately 5% falls within the top ten clones. The sample was PBMCs or T cells enriched from blood (not recorded which). The receptor set was obtained from a woman in her fifties or sixties who had recovered from COVID-19.

The gene calls are TRBV30 and TRBJ1-2; 10 bases map to TRBD1. This CDR3 is built from 14 residues. The ends lost 7 bases at V and 6 bases at J; junction bases unmatched: 11. Germline CDR1 reads GTSNPN; CDR2 reads SVGIG (reference sequence). This chain's CDR3 is CAFNPGQGSNGYTF. The DNA for the CDR3 is TGTGCCTTTAATCCGGGACAGGGGTCAAATGGCTACACCTTC.

This chain uses TRBV12-2 with TRBJ1-4; the tabulated D call, TRBD1, remains unverified against the DNA. TRBV12-2 is given as a pseudogene. The CDR3 has 17 residues. The CDR3 loop is CASRLGNQGATNEKLFF. DNA of the CDR3: TGTGCAAGTCGCTTAGGGAATCAGGGGGCAACTAATGAAAAACTGTTTTTT.

The rearrangement uses TRBV4-1 and TRBJ1-1; D is ambiguous. Germline lookup yields CDR1 MGHRA and CDR2 YSYEKL. Deletions cut 0 bases from V and 1 base from J, with 6 bases between. The CDR3 contains 14 residues. This CDR3 reads CASSQERANTEAFF. CDR3 DNA: TGCGCCAGCAGCCAAGAAAGAGCGAACACTGAAGCTTTCTTT.

The chain couples TRBV6-2 or TRBV6-3 to TRBJ2-7, with TRBD1 identical over 10 bases. The CDR3 is 14 residues long. Germline lookup yields CDR1 MNHEY and CDR2 SVGEGT. Trimming took 4 bases from V and 1 from J; bases not matched to a gene: 1. The CDR3 protein is CASSWDRGSYEQYF. CDR3 DNA: TGTGCCAGCAGTTGGGACAGGGGTTCCTACGAGCAGTACTTC.

The chain uses TRBV6-1 and TRBJ1-5; no definite D call. V was clipped by 0 bases and J by 4 bases, with 7 bases between them. The germline V gene encodes CDR1 MNHNS and CDR2 SASEGT. The CDR3 is 14 amino acids. The CDR3 protein is CASSEASGNQPQHF. The CDR3 DNA reads TGTGCCAGCAGTGAAGCGAGCGGGAATCAGCCCCAGCATTTT.

The V call is TRBV4-2, the J call TRBJ1-1; D perhaps matches TRBD1 (6 bases). The germline CDR1 and CDR2 sequences are LGHNA and YNFKEQ. This CDR3 comprises 15 residues. Trimming left V 0 bases short and J 5 bases short, with 13 bases between. The CDR3 DNA reads as TGTGCCAGCAGCCAAGATCCCTCAGGGGTGACTGAAGCTTTCTTT. Amino acid sequence: CASSQDPSGVTEAFF.

J is TRBJ1-4 and V is TRBV6-5; D call uncertain. Germline assignment: CDR1 MNHEY and CDR2 SVGAGI. The V end lost 8 bases, the J end lost 7 bases, and 8 bases lay between the germline ends. The CDR3 sequence is 11 residues long. In DNA, the CDR3 is TGTGCCAGCGCCGTCGGTGAAAAACTGTTTTTT. Translated, it gives CASAVGEKLFF.

This clone was recorded once. The V gene is TRBV7-2, the J gene TRBJ2-2; weak D call: TRBD2 (5 bases). This CDR3 contains 15 residues. The germline gives CDR1 SGHTA, CDR2 FQGNSA. V dropped 6 bases and J dropped 3 bases, with 14 bases sitting between them. CDR3 residues: CASRPGPRDTGELFF. In nucleotides, the CDR3 is TGTGCCAGCAGGCCCGGGCCGAGGGACACCGGGGAGCTGTTTTTT.

This clone was detected only once. The chain couples TRBV15 to TRBJ1-6, with D perhaps TRBD1 (5 bases). This CDR3 region has 16 residues. Germline V gene lookup returns CDR1 LNHNV and CDR2 YYDKDF (reference sequence). Between the trimmed V and J ends, which lost 0 bases and 3 bases, there was a span of 9 bases. Here the CDR3 reads CATSRDGGYYNSPLHF. The CDR3 nucleotides are TGTGCCACCAGCAGAGATGGGGGGTACTATAATTCACCCCTCCACTTT.

The V call is TRBV30, the J call TRBJ1-4; D remains ambiguous. V was trimmed by 5 bases and J by 5 bases, leaving 15 bases between them. This CDR3 comprises 14 residues. Germline V gene lookup returns CDR1 GTSNPN and CDR2 SVGIG (reference sequence). The CDR3 is CAWVKTSLNEKLFF. The CDR3 DNA sequence: TGTGCCTGGGTGAAGACTTCGCTAAATGAAAAACTGTTTTTT.

Only one count was recorded for this clone. This CDR3 is CASSYARSSYNSPLHF. DNA for the CDR3: TGTGCCAGCAGTTATGCTCGGAGCTCCTATAATTCACCCCTCCACTTT. V is TRBV6-5 and J is TRBJ1-6; D is uncertain. Per germline, CDR1 MNHEY and CDR2 SVGAGI. The V end was cut by 3 bases, the J end by 0 bases, with 9 bases between. The CDR3 covers 16 residues.

The chain recombines TRBV7-2 with TRBJ1-2, with D maybe TRBD1 (5 bases). This CDR3 region has 16 residues. The germline V gene has CDR1 SGHTA and CDR2 FQGNSA. V lost 1 base and J 8 bases, leaving 20 bases between the germline ends. This CDR3 reads CASSLEGGAGVRGYTF. The CDR3 nucleotides read TGTGCCAGCAGCTTAGAAGGCGGAGCGGGGGTTAGGGGCTACACCTTC.

The chain recombines TRBV4-3 with TRBJ2-1, with D possibly being TRBD2 (5 bases). The germline gives CDR1 LGHNA, CDR2 YSLEER. The CDR3 is made up of 15 amino acids. Trimming took off 0 bases at V and 9 bases at J, with 15 bases between the two ends. The chain's CDR3 is CASSQDRLRRGEQFF. The CDR3 nucleotides are TGCGCCAGCAGCCAAGATCGGCTCCGACGGGGTGAGCAGTTCTTC.

V is TRBV5-4 and J is TRBJ1-1, with a weak D call TRBD1 (6 bases). The germline V gene encodes CDR1 SGHNT and CDR2 YYREEE (reference sequence). CDR3 length: 15 amino acids. V was clipped by 7 bases and J by 4 bases, with 20 bases between them. The CDR3 bases are TGTGCCAGCCGGCCGGGGGGCCACCGGATCACTGAAGCTTTCTTT. Translating it yields CASRPGGHRITEAFF. Combining the CDR3 with reference TRBV5-4 and TRBJ1-1 gives the whole variable domain ETGVTQSPTHLIKTRGQQVTLRCSSQSGHNTVSWYQQALGQGPQFIFQYYREEENGRGNFPPRFSGLQFPNYSSELNVNALELDDSALYLCASRPGGHRITEAFFGQGTRLTVV.

The genes are TRBV6-8 and TRBJ2-2; D call uncertain. This CDR3 is built from 11 residues. The V and J ends lost 3 bases and 7 bases respectively, with 3 bases between them. Germline V lookup: CDR1 MNHGY, CDR2 SAAAGT. The CDR3 bases are TGTGCCAGCAGTTATATCGGGGAGCTGTTTTTT. This codes for CASSYIGELFF.

The gene calls are TRBV9 and TRBJ1-2; tentatively, D is TRBD1 (5 bases). Deletions cut 0 bases from V and 4 bases from J, with 16 bases between. This CDR3 is built from 16 residues. Germline lookup yields CDR1 SGDLS and CDR2 YYNGEE. In DNA, the CDR3 is TGTGCCAGCAGCGTAGGTCCCCCCGACAGACCCTATGGCTACACCTTC. Its translation is CASSVGPPDRPYGYTF.

The J gene is TRBJ1-2, the V gene TRBV6-4; D may be TRBD1 (6 bases). Germline values: CDR1 MRHNA, CDR2 SNTAGT. The CDR3 is 14 residues long. The V end was cut by 5 bases, the J end by 0 bases, with 10 bases between. The CDR3 region has the DNA TGTGCCAGCAGTAAGGACAGCTCTAACTATGGCTACACCTTC. It translates to CASSKDSSNYGYTF.

The chain combines TRBV14 with TRBJ1-1; D may be TRBD1 (5 bases). The length of the CDR3 is 17 residues. CDR1 and CDR2 (germline): SGHDN, FVKESK. The ends were cut back, 4 bases at V and 1 base at J, with 19 bases in the middle. CDR3 in amino acids: CASSRRGAGLGNTEAFF. The CDR3 nucleotides read TGTGCCAGCAGCCGCCGAGGAGCGGGGCTGGGGAACACTGAAGCTTTCTTT.